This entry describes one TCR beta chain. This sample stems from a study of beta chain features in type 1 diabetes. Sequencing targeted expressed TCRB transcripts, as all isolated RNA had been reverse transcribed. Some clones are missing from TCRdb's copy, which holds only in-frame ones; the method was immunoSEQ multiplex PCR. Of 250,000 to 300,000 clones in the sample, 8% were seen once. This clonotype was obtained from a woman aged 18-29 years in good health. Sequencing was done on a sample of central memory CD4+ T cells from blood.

The DNA of the CDR3 is TGTGCCACAGGGACACCAATGTACGAGCAGTACTTC. Translation gives CATGTPMYEQYF. The chain links TRBV7-2 to TRBJ2-7; a weak D match, TRBD1 (6 bases). The CDR3 runs 12 residues. The ends were cut back, 10 bases at V and 4 bases at J, with 14 bases in the middle. Germline lookup yields CDR1 SGHTA and CDR2 FQGNSA.